This TCR beta chain was captured by sequencing in a study of human T cells and chemical hapten exposure. As for the study in general: Across its roughly 24 weeks, the study gave patients weekly diphenylcyclopropenone doses to the scalp. Per-sample TCR yields varied mainly from small pooled library volume differences. Study conclusions and caveats: Among TCRs, those above 1 in 1000 frequency were unaffected by DPC sensitization.

TCRdb re-called the RACE reads through MiXCR, storing one row per CDR3 protein. This sample has about 380,000 distinct CDR3 sequences; 4.8% occur once, and the top ten carry under 3%. This clonotype was seen only a few times. The target antigen is unknown. Time point denoted: patch test 1, 2 weeks after DPC sensitization. The treatment is: therapeutic diphenylcyclopropenone sensitization with weekly scalp DPC. CDR1 and CDR2 from the germline V gene are MGHDK and SYGVNS. The germline V and J ends were trimmed by 6 bases and 0 bases, with 9 bases remaining between them. The CDR3 is 14 amino acids. The V gene is TRBV25-1, the J gene TRBJ1-3, with D unclear. This sample comprised whole blood, obtained in connection with sensitization to the hapten diphenylcyclopropenone (DPC). The sequence came from a woman aged 45-65 years with alopecia areata. Some clones in this sample may be carry-over from other donors' samples. The CDR3 region has the DNA TGTGCCAGCAGCGTAGGGCACTCTGGAAACACCATATATTTT. Encoded protein: CASSVGHSGNTIYF.